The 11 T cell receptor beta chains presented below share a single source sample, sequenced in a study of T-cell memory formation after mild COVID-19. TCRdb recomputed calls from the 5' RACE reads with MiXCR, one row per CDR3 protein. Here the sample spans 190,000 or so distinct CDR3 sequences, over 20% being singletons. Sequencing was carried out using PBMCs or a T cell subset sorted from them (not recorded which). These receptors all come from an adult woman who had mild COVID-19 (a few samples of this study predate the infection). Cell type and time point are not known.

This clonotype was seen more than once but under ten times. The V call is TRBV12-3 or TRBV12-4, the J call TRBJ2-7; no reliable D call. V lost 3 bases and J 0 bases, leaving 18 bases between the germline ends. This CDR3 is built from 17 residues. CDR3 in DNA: TGTGCCAGCAGTTTTGTTTTACGTCTGTCAAGCTCCTACGAGCAGTACTTC. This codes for CASSFVLRLSSSYEQYF.

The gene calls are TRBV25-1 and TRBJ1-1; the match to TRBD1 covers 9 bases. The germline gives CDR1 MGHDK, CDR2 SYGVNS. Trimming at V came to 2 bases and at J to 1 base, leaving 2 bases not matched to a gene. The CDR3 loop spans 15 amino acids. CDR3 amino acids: CASSEHRGQNTEAFF. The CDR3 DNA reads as TGTGCCAGCAGTGAACACAGGGGGCAGAACACTGAAGCTTTCTTT. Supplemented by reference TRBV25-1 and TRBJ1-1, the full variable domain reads EADIYQTPRYLVIGTGKKITLECSQTMGHDKMYWYQQDPGMELHLIHYSYGVNSTEKGDLSSESTVSRIRTEHFPLTLESARPSHTSQYLCASSEHRGQNTEAFFGQGTRLTVV.

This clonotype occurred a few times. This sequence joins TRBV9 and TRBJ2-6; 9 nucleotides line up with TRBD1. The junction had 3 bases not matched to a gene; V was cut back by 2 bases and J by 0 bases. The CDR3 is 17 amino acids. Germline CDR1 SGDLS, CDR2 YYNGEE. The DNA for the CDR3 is TGTGCCAGCAGCGTCGGACAGGGGAGCTCTGGGGCCAACGTCCTGACTTTC. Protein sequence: CASSVGQGSSGANVLTF.

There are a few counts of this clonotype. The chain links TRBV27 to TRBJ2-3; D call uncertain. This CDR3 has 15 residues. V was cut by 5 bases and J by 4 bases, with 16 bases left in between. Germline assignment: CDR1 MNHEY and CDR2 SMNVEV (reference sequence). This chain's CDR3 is CASSRVALLADTQYF. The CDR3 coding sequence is TGTGCCAGCAGTCGGGTAGCCCTACTTGCAGATACGCAGTATTTT.

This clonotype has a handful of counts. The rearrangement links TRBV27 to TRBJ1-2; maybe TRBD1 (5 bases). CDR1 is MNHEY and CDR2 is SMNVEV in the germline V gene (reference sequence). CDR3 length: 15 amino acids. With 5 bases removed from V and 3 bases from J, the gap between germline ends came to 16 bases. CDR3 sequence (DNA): TGTGCCAGCAGTCCTGGGACTTTAGGCTACTATGGCTACACCTTC. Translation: CASSPGTLGYYGYTF.

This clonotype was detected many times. The CDR3 DNA reads as TGTGCCAGCAGCTTGAACAGGGGGCGCCACAATGAGCAGTTCTTC. This sequence encodes CASSLNRGRHNEQFF. V and J are TRBV5-6 and TRBJ2-1, with 9 bases identical to TRBD1. This CDR3 has 15 amino acids. CDR1 and CDR2 from the germline V gene are SGHDT and YYEEEE. V was pared by 1 base and J by 5 bases, with 4 bases of the junction left unmatched.

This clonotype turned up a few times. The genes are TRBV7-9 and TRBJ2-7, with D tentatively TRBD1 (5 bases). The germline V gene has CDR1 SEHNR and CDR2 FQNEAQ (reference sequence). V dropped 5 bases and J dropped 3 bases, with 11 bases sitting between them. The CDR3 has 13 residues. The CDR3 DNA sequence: TGTGCCAGCAGCCCGGACAACGACTACGAGCAGTACTTC. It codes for CASSPDNDYEQYF. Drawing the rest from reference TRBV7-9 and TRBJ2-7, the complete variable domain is DTGVSQNPRHKITKRGQNVTFRCDPISEHNRLYWYRQTLGQGPEFLTYFQNEAQLEKSRLLSDRFSAERPKGSFSTLEIQRTEQGDSAMYLCASSPDNDYEQYFGPGTRLTVT.

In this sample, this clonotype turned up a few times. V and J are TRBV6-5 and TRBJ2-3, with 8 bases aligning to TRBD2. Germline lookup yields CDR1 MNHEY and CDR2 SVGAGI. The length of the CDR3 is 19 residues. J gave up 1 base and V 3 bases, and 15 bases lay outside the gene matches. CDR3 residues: CASSYSPPPGLGGTDTQYF. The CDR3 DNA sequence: TGTGCCAGCAGTTATTCCCCCCCTCCGGGACTAGGCGGCACAGATACGCAGTATTTT.

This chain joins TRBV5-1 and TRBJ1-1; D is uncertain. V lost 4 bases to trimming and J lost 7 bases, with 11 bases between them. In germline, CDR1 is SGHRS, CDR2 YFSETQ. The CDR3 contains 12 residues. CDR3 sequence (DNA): TGCGCCAGCAGCAAGGACGGGGTTGAAGCTTTCTTT. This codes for CASSKDGVEAFF.

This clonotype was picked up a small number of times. The CDR3 DNA reads as TGTGCCACCAGTACCCTAGCCCTAGGGAATGAGCAGTTCTTC. It is translated as CATSTLALGNEQFF. The chain couples TRBV24-1 to TRBJ2-1, with TRBD2 as a possible D gene (5 bases). This CDR3 is 14 amino acids long. Trimming pared 6 bases from V and 7 bases from J, leaving 15 bases between. The germline V gene has CDR1 KGHDR and CDR2 SFDVKD.

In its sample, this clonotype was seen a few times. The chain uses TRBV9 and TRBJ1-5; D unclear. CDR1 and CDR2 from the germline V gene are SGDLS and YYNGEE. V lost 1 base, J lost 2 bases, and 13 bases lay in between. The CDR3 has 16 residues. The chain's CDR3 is CASSVWPDGGNQPQHF. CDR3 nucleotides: TGTGCCAGCAGCGTATGGCCGGATGGCGGCAATCAGCCCCAGCATTTT.